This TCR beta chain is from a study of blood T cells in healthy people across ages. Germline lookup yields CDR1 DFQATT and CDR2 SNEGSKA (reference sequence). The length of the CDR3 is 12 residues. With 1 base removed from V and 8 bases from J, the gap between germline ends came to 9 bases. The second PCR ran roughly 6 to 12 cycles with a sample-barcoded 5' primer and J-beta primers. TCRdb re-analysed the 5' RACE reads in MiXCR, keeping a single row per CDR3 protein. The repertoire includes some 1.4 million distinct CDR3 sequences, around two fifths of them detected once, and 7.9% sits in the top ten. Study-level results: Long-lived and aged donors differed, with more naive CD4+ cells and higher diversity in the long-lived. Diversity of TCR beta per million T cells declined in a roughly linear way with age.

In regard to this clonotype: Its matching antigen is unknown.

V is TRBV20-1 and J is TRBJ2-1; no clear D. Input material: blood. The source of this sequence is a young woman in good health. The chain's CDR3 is CSARAGVDEQFF. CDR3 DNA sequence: TGCAGTGCTAGAGCAGGAGTGGATGAGCAGTTCTTC.